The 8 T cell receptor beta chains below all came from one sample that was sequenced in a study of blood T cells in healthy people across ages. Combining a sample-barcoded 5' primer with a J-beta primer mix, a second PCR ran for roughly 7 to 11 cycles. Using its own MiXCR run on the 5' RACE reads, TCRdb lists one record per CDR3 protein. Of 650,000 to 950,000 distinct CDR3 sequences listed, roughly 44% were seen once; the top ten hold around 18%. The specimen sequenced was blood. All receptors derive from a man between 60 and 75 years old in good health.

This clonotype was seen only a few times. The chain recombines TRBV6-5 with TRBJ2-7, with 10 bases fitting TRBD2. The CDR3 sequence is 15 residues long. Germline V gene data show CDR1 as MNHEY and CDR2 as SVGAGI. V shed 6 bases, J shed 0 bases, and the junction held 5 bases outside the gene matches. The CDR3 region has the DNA TGTGCCAGCAGGTCAACTAGCGGGGTCTCCTACGAGCAGTACTTC. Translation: CASRSTSGVSYEQYF.

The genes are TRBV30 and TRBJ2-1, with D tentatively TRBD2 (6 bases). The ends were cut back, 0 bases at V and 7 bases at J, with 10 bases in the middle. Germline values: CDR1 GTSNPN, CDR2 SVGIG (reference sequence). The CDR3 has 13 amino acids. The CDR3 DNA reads TGTGCCTGGAGTGTAATGGGGAGGAATGAGCAGTTCTTC. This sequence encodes CAWSVMGRNEQFF.

The CDR3 is CSASGGFNTGELFF. The CDR3 nucleotides read TGCAGTGCTAGCGGGGGGTTTAACACCGGGGAGCTGTTTTTT. The chain joins TRBV20-1 to TRBJ2-2; TRBD2 agrees at 7 bases. The ends lost 3 bases at V and 2 bases at J; junction bases unmatched: 3. The germline gives CDR1 DFQATT, CDR2 SNEGSKA (reference sequence). The CDR3 covers 14 residues.

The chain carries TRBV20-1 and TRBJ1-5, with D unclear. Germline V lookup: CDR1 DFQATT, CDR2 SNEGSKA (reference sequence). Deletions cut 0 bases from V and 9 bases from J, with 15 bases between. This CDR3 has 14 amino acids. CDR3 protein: CSAREGRFNGPQHF. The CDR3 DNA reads TGCAGTGCTAGAGAGGGCAGGTTCAATGGGCCCCAGCATTTT.

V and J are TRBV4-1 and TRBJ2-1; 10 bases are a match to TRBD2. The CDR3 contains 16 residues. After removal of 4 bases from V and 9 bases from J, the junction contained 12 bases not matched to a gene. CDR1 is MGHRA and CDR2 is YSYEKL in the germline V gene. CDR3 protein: CASSPPPAGGLGEQFF. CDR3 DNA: TGCGCCAGCAGCCCTCCTCCAGCGGGGGGGCTTGGTGAGCAGTTCTTC.

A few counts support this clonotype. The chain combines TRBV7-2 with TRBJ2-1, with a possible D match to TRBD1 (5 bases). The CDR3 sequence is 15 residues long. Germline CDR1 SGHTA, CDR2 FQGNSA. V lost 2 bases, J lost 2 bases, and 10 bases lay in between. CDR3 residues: CASSLLVGPYNEQFF. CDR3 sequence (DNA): TGTGCCAGCAGCTTACTCGTGGGGCCCTACAATGAGCAGTTCTTC. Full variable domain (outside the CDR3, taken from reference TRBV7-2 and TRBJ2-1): GAGVSQSPSNKVTEKGKDVELRCDPISGHTALYWYRQSLGQGLEFLIYFQGNSAPDKSGLPSDRFSAERTGGSVSTLTIQRTQQEDSAVYLCASSLLVGPYNEQFFGPGTRLTVL.

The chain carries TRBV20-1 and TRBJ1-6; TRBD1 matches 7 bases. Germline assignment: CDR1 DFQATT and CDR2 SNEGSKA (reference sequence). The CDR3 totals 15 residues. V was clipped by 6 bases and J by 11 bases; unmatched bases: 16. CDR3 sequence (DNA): TGCAGTGCCTCGACAGGGATAGCGGCCATTACACCCCTCCACTTT. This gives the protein CSASTGIAAITPLHF.

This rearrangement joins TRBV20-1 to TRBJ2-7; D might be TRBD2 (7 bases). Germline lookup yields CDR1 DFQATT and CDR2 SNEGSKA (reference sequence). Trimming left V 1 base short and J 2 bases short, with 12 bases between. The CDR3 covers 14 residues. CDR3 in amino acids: CSARGGGNTYEQYF. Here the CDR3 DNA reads TGCAGTGCTAGAGGCGGGGGCAATACCTACGAGCAGTACTTC.